This is a list of T cell receptor beta chains from one sample in a study of T cell changes during pregnancy in multiple sclerosis. The data were produced by immunoSEQ multiplex PCR, yet TCRdb's version contains in-frame clones alone and is incomplete. The sample includes over 20,000 clones, about 90% of them seen just once. The sample consisted of CD4+ T cells from peripheral blood mononuclear cells, taken in the third trimester of pregnancy. All receptors come from a female donor in good health, enrolled as a control in a pregnancy study. CDR3s include the opening cysteine and the closing phenylalanine or tryptophan. D genes are given only for firm matches. The size field is filled for only some rows; it gives once, few, many or a size class.

>-|-|TRBJ2-5|TRBV4-1
TGCGCCAGCAGCCTCTTAGCGGTGCAAGAGACCCAGTACTTC
CASSLLAVQETQYF
>-|TRBD1|TRBJ2-3|TRBV18
TGTGCCAGCTCACCAGACAGGGGGCGGGTAAGTAAAGATACGCAGTATTTT
CASSPDRGRVSKDTQYF
>once|-|TRBJ1-4|TRBV2
TGTGCCAGCAGTGAACTCCCTGCGGAAAAACTGTTTTTT
CASSELPAEKLFF
>-|TRBD1|TRBJ1-5|TRBV19
TGTGCCAGTAGTACCAACACCCCCAGCAGGGGGCGAAATCAGCCCCAGCATTTT
CASSTNTPSRGRNQPQHF
>once|TRBD2|TRBJ2-7|TRBV2
TGTGCCAGCTCGTTTAGGGTAGCGGGGGGCGTTCTCCTCGAGCAGTACTTC
CASSFRVAGGVLLEQYF
>-|-|TRBJ1-6|TRBV21-1
TGTGCCAGCAGCAAAGTCACAGATAATTCACCCCTCCACTTT
CASSKVTDNSPLHF
>-|TRBD1|TRBJ1-4|TRBV2
TGTGCCAGTACCAGGGGGGTGAATGAAAAACTGTTTTTT
CASTRGVNEKLFF
>-|-|TRBJ2-5|TRBV25-1
TGTGCCAGCAGTGAATACGGGGGAGAGACCCAGTACTTC
CASSEYGGETQYF
>once|-|TRBJ1-5|TRBV15
TGTGCCACCGATGGTACGGGTGTAGATCAGCCCCAGCATTTT
CATDGTGVDQPQHF
>-|-|TRBJ2-4|TRBV7-2
TGTGCCAGCAGCCTGGCCCCCCTAGCCAAAAACATTCAGTACTTC
CASSLAPLAKNIQYF
>-|TRBD1|TRBJ1-4|TRBV19
TGTGCCAGTAGTGGAAGAGGGGGCGCGGGCGAAAAACTGTTTTTT
CASSGRGGAGEKLFF
>-|TRBD1|TRBJ1-2|TRBV9
TGTGCCAGCAGGACGACAGGGACCTATGGCTACACCTTC
CASRTTGTYGYTF
>-|TRBD2|TRBJ2-5|TRBV11-1
TGTGCCAGCAGCTTTAGCGGGGGCCTTCTGGAGACCCAGTACTTC
CASSFSGGLLETQYF
>once|TRBD1|TRBJ2-7|TRBV30
TGTGCCTGGGTCTCGGGACAGGGATGTTACGAGCAGTACTTC
CAWVSGQGCYEQYF
>-|TRBD1|TRBJ2-5|TRBV29-1
TGCAGCGTTGGACAGGGGATTCGGGAGACCCAGTACTTC
CSVGQGIRETQYF
>-|TRBD2|TRBJ2-2|TRBV5-6
TGTGCCAGCAGCCCGACTAGCGGGAGGGGGGACACCGGGGAGCTGTTTTTT
CASSPTSGRGDTGELFF
>-|-|TRBJ1-1|TRBV27
TGTGCCAGCAGTTTTGGGGGGAGAGCTTTCTTT
CASSFGGRAFF
>-|-|TRBJ2-4|TRBV4-2
TGTGCCAGCAGCCAAGTCTGGTATGAGGGTTCAAACATTCAGTACTTC
CASSQVWYEGSNIQYF
>-|-|TRBJ1-6|TRBV6-6
TGTGCCAGCAGTTACTCTGTGGGGCCCGAAGTCGGACCCCTCCACTTT
CASSYSVGPEVGPLHF
>-|TRBD1|TRBJ2-7|TRBV7-2
TGTGCCAGCAGCTCCCGGACAGGGAGTAGTTACGAGCAGTACTTC
CASSSRTGSSYEQYF
>few|TRBD2|TRBJ2-4|TRBV19
TGTGCCAGTAGTATAACTAGCGGGGGGGCCGGGCTAGCCAAAAACATTCAGTACTTC
CASSITSGGAGLAKNIQYF
>-|-|TRBJ2-3|TRBV14
TGTGCCAGCAGCCAGGGAGCGGTCACAGATACGCAGTATTTT
CASSQGAVTDTQYF
>-|-|TRBJ1-1|TRBV5-1
TGCGCCAGCAGGGGGCTACCGAACACTGAAGCTTTCTTT
CASRGLPNTEAFF
>once|-|TRBJ2-7|TRBV9
TGTGCCAGCAGCGTAGCGGAAGGGGTCACCTACGAGCAGTACTTC
CASSVAEGVTYEQYF
>-|-|TRBJ1-1|TRBV29-1
TGCAGCGTTGATCCCGGCAGGAGGGAAGCTTTCTTT
CSVDPGRREAFF
>few|TRBD1|TRBJ2-2|TRBV6-1
TGTGCCAGCACAGGGGGCCGCACCGGGGAGCTGTTTTTT
CASTGGRTGELFF
>-|TRBD1|TRBJ1-2|TRBV18
TGTGCCAGCTCGACCGACAGGGACAGCGGCTACACCTTC
CASSTDRDSGYTF
>-|-|TRBJ1-4|TRBV7-6
TGTGCCAGCAGCTTGCAAGGGGGAAATGAAAAACTGTTTTTT
CASSLQGGNEKLFF
>-|-|TRBJ1-2|TRBV30
TGTGCCTGGAGTGTAGCCGCGCGGGCACACTATGGCTACACCTTC
CAWSVAARAHYGYTF
>few|TRBD2|TRBJ2-7|TRBV7-2
TGTGCCAGCAGCTTAGCCGTGGCGGGGGGTGAGCAGTACTTC
CASSLAVAGGEQYF
>-|TRBD1|TRBJ1-2|TRBV4-2
TGTGCCAGCAGCCCCCGGGACAGGGAGTACGGCTACACCTTC
CASSPRDREYGYTF
>-|-|TRBJ2-6|TRBV19
TGTGCCAGTAGTATAGTTGCCTCAGGTCTGGGGGCCAACGTCCTGACTTTC
CASSIVASGLGANVLTF
>once|TRBD1|TRBJ1-2|TRBV10-3
TGTGCCATCACTGGGACAGCCGGCGGTTATGGCTACACCTTC
CAITGTAGGYGYTF
>-|-|TRBJ2-7|TRBV7-9
TGTGCCAGCAGCACCCCCTTGGAGTGGACCTACGAGCAGTACTTC
CASSTPLEWTYEQYF
>once|TRBD2|TRBJ2-1|TRBV4-2
TGTGCCAGCAGCCAAGATCCGGGAGCGGGATGGAATGAGCAGTTCTTC
CASSQDPGAGWNEQFF
>-|TRBD1|TRBJ2-7|TRBV5-6
TGTGCCAGCAGCCGACAGGGGAACTACGAGCAGTACTTC
CASSRQGNYEQYF
>once|-|TRBJ1-4|TRBV6-5
TGTGCCAGCAGTTACGGCCTGGGCGAAAAACTGTTTTTT
CASSYGLGEKLFF
>few|TRBD1|TRBJ1-4|TRBV5-1
TGCGCCAGCAGCTTGGACGGGACAGGGGGCGAAAAACTGTTTTTT
CASSLDGTGGEKLFF
>-|-|TRBJ2-5|TRBV5-1
TGCGCCAGCAGCCCCGAGGGACTCCAAGAGACCCAGTACTTC
CASSPEGLQETQYF
>once|-|TRBJ1-2|TRBV9
TGTGCCAGCAGCCCAACGACAGACTCCCCACATGGCTACACCTTC
CASSPTTDSPHGYTF
>-|TRBD2|TRBJ2-3|TRBV9
TGTGCCAGCAGCGCCAGACTAGCGGGGGGGAGCACAGATACGCAGTATTTT
CASSARLAGGSTDTQYF
>-|TRBD1|TRBJ2-7|TRBV7-9
TGTGCCAGCAGCTCCCGGGACAGGATCTCCTACGAGCAGTACTTC
CASSSRDRISYEQYF
>-|TRBD1|TRBJ2-5|TRBV5-1
TGCGCCAGCAGCGTAAGACAGGGACGGCGAGAGACCCAGTACTTC
CASSVRQGRRETQYF
>-|TRBD2|TRBJ2-5|TRBV2
TGTGCCAGCAGCGCGACTAGCGGGGGGCTAAAAGAGACCCAGTACTTC
CASSATSGGLKETQYF
>once|-|TRBJ2-1|TRBV28
TGTGCCAGCAGTTTCCCGGCGGCCCCTTACAATGAGCAGTTCTTC
CASSFPAAPYNEQFF
>-|TRBD2|TRBJ2-5|TRBV7-2
TGTGCCAGCAGCCCCAGGCTAGCGGGGGGGGTGGAGACCCAGTACTTC
CASSPRLAGGVETQYF
>once|-|TRBJ1-2|TRBV7-9
TGTGCCAGCAGCTTAGCGGGACAAGTCTATGGCTACACCTTC
CASSLAGQVYGYTF
>-|TRBD2|TRBJ2-1|TRBV7-3
TGTGCCAGCAGCTTAAACGGTAGGGGGAGGGGACTAGCGGGCGGTGTCGTTACCAATGAGCAGTTCTTC
CASSLNGRGRGLAGGVVTNEQFF
>-|TRBD2|TRBJ2-3|TRBV4-3
TGCGCCAGCAGCCAAGATCCGGGCGGGGGGGCCTACGATACGCAGTATTTT
CASSQDPGGGAYDTQYF
>-|TRBD2|TRBJ2-3|TRBV30
TGTGCCTGGAGTGTACGGCGGGAGGGGGGCACAGATACGCAGTATTTT
CAWSVRREGGTDTQYF
>-|-|TRBJ1-2|TRBV9
TGTGCCAGCAGCCCCCGAGTAGGGGCCAACTATGGCTACACCTTC
CASSPRVGANYGYTF
>-|-|TRBJ2-1|TRBV27
TGTGCCAGCAGCGGACTGTCCTACAATGAGCAGTTCTTC
CASSGLSYNEQFF
>-|TRBD1|TRBJ2-7|TRBV29-1
TGCAGCGTTGAAGTCGGGACAGGGGTTGACGAGCAGTACTTC
CSVEVGTGVDEQYF
>-|TRBD1|TRBJ2-7|TRBV4-1
TGCGCCAGCAGCCACCGGACAGGGGGCTACGAGCAGTACTTC
CASSHRTGGYEQYF
>-|-|TRBJ1-1|TRBV28
TGTGCCAGCAGTTTTCTGGGGCCAAGGGGATTGGGAGGCACTGAAGCTTTCTTT
CASSFLGPRGLGGTEAFF
>once|-|TRBJ1-1|TRBV5-3
TGTGCCAGAAGCCTGCGGACATGGGCCTTAGTTGCTGAAGCTTTCTTT
CARSLRTWALVAEAFF
>-|TRBD2|TRBJ2-5|TRBV7-9
TGTGCCAGCAGCTTAGCGCGCAGCGGGGGGGGCCAAGAGACCCAGTACTTC
CASSLARSGGGQETQYF
>-|-|TRBJ1-3|TRBV7-9
TGTGCCAGCAGCTTGGGGGCGCCGGGCCATTCTGGAAACACCATATATTTT
CASSLGAPGHSGNTIYF
>-|-|TRBJ2-5|TRBV7-8
TGTGCCAGCAGCTCGGGACACCTCCAAGAGACCCAGTACTTC
CASSSGHLQETQYF